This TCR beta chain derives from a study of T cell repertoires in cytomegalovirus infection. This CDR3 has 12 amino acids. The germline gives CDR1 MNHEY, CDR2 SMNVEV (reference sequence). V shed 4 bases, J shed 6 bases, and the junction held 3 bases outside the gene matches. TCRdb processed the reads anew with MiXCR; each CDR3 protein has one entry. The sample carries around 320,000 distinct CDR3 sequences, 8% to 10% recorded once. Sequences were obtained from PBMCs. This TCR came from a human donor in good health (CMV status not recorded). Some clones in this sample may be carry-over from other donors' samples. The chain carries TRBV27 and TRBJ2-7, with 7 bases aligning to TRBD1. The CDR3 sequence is CASSSDRVEQYF. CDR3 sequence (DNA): TGTGCCAGCAGTTCCGACAGGGTCGAGCAGTACTTC.